These 26 T cell receptor beta chains originate from one sample sequenced in a study of early T cells in non-severe SARS-CoV-2 infection. Using its own MiXCR run on the 5' RACE reads, TCRdb lists one record per CDR3 protein. The profile covers about 72,000 distinct CDR3 sequences, with roughly 9.1% appearing a single time and less than 10% taken by the ten largest. The specimen comprised whole blood, sampled at baseline. The source is an adult who was a healthcare worker with PCR-confirmed SARS-CoV-2 infection or an uninfected control (not recorded which).

For the CDR3, the DNA is TGTGCCAGCAGCGTAGCCTCAACAGATACGCAGTATTTT. Its protein is CASSVASTDTQYF. The V gene is TRBV9, the J gene TRBJ2-3; D unresolved. V was trimmed by 0 bases and J by 3 bases, leaving 5 bases between them. Germline V gene lookup returns CDR1 SGDLS and CDR2 YYNGEE. CDR3 length: 13 residues. Together with reference TRBV9 and TRBJ2-3, the CDR3 gives the full variable domain: DSGVTQTPKHLITATGQRVTLRCSPRSGDLSVYWYQQSLDQGLQFLIQYYNGEERAKGNILERFSAQQFPDLHSELNLSSLELGDSALYFCASSVASTDTQYFGPGTRLTVL.

This chain connects TRBV5-1 to TRBJ1-1; D might be TRBD1 (5 bases). The germline CDR1 and CDR2 sequences are SGHRS and YFSETQ. Deletions cut 0 bases from V and 7 bases from J, with 10 bases between. The CDR3 runs 13 residues. This CDR3 reads CASSLDRKIEAFF. The CDR3 DNA sequence: TGCGCCAGCAGCTTGGACAGGAAGATTGAAGCTTTCTTT.

The gene calls are TRBV7-9 and TRBJ2-7; 7 positions match TRBD1. The ends lost 5 bases at V and 5 bases at J; junction bases unmatched: 3. There are 12 residues in the CDR3. CDR1 is SEHNR and CDR2 is FQNEAQ in the germline V gene (reference sequence). The CDR3 protein is CASSTDRDEQYF. The CDR3 coding sequence is TGTGCCAGCAGCACCGACAGGGACGAGCAGTACTTC.

This clonotype has a handful of counts. This chain connects TRBV3-1 to TRBJ2-5; weak D call: TRBD2 (6 bases). This CDR3 comprises 15 residues. Per germline, CDR1 LGHDT and CDR2 YNNKEL (reference sequence). Trimming removed 0 bases at V and 1 base at J, with 9 bases between. CDR3 sequence reads: CASSQEGGSQETQYF. The CDR3, as DNA: TGTGCCAGCAGCCAAGAGGGGGGATCCCAAGAGACCCAGTACTTC.

This clonotype was picked up many times. The chain recombines TRBV12-3 or TRBV12-4 with TRBJ1-5; D may be TRBD1 (5 bases). Trimming left V 6 bases short and J 1 base short, with 10 bases between. The CDR3 consists of 14 residues. DNA for the CDR3: TGTGCCAGCAGCCCGGGGGGAAGCAATCAGCCCCAGCATTTT. Protein sequence: CASSPGGSNQPQHF.

This chain joins TRBV20-1 and TRBJ1-5, with D perhaps TRBD1 (5 bases). V dropped 5 bases and J dropped 2 bases, with 19 bases sitting between them. CDR3 length equals 16 residues. CDR1 and CDR2 (germline): DFQATT, SNEGSKA (reference sequence). The CDR3 DNA reads as TGCAGTGCTGGAAAGTCAGGGATAGGTGGCAATCAGCCCCAGCATTTT. Translating it yields CSAGKSGIGGNQPQHF.

This clonotype was recorded at least ten times. The chain joins TRBV7-2 to TRBJ1-5; D uncertain. Looked up from germline, CDR1 is SGHTA and CDR2 is FQGNSA. The V and J ends lost 1 base and 5 bases respectively, with 6 bases between them. This CDR3 is built from 13 residues. The CDR3 loop is CASSLGRHQPQHF. The CDR3 region has the DNA TGTGCCAGCAGCTTAGGTCGCCATCAGCCCCAGCATTTT.

This clonotype was seen many times. The chain links TRBV6-6 to TRBJ1-6; no clear D gene. CDR3 length equals 13 residues. Germline V gene data show CDR1 as MNHNY and CDR2 as SVGAGI (reference sequence). The ends were cut back, 4 bases at V and 7 bases at J, with 8 bases in the middle. The CDR3 protein is CASSSQENSPLHF. The CDR3 DNA follows: TGTGCCAGCAGTTCCCAGGAGAATTCACCCCTCCACTTT.

This clonotype was seen a few times. The chain employs TRBV10-3 and TRBJ2-7, with D unresolved. The germline V gene has CDR1 ENHRY and CDR2 SYGVKD. Deletions cut 7 bases from V and 4 bases from J, with 17 bases between. The CDR3 loop spans 14 amino acids. CDR3 amino acids: CAITDDTIRYEQYF. As DNA, the CDR3 is TGTGCCATCACCGACGACACGATCCGGTACGAGCAGTACTTC.

This clonotype appeared a few times. The chain uses TRBV6-6 and TRBJ1-1, with 8 bases aligning to TRBD1. CDR1 and CDR2 from the germline V gene are MNHNY and SVGAGI (reference sequence). With 0 bases clipped from V and 1 base from J, the junction kept 4 bases outside the gene matches. The CDR3 loop spans 16 amino acids. The CDR3 nucleotides read TGTGCCAGCAGTTACTCACAGGGGGGGACGAACACTGAAGCTTTCTTT. This encodes CASSYSQGGTNTEAFF.

This clonotype has just a few counts. This chain connects TRBV7-8 to TRBJ1-1, with D unclear. Trimming cost V 1 base and J 4 bases, with 7 bases left between them. This CDR3 contains 13 residues. Per germline, CDR1 SGHVS and CDR2 FQNEAQ. The CDR3 loop is CASSLDILTEAFF. The CDR3 bases are TGTGCCAGCAGCTTAGATATCCTCACTGAAGCTTTCTTT. Full variable domain (missing parts from reference TRBV7-8 and TRBJ1-1): GAGVSQSPRYKVAKRGQDVALRCDPISGHVSLFWYQQALGQGPEFLTYFQNEAQLDKSGLPSDRFFAERPEGSVSTLKIQRTQQEDSAVYLCASSLDILTEAFFGQGTRLTVV.

This sequence joins TRBV20-1 and TRBJ2-5, with a possible D match to TRBD2 (6 bases). Germline V gives CDR1 DFQATT, CDR2 SNEGSKA (reference sequence). V lost 4 bases, J lost 1 base, and 19 bases lay in between. The CDR3 sequence is 16 residues long. The CDR3 is CSATSAGTSSQETQYF. The CDR3 DNA reads TGCAGTGCTACGTCGGCCGGTACTAGCTCCCAAGAGACCCAGTACTTC.

This clonotype has more than one count but fewer than ten. V usage is TRBV7-2 and J usage is TRBJ2-7, with 7 nucleotides matching TRBD2. Germline CDR1 reads SGHTA; CDR2 reads FQGNSA. Trimming at V came to 5 bases and at J to 2 bases, leaving 6 bases not matched to a gene. This CDR3 has 14 amino acids. The CDR3 loop is CASSPGGGPYEQYF. The DNA of the CDR3 is TGTGCCAGCAGCCCGGGCGGGGGTCCCTACGAGCAGTACTTC. Full variable domain (remainder filled in from reference TRBV7-2 and TRBJ2-7): GAGVSQSPSNKVTEKGKDVELRCDPISGHTALYWYRQSLGQGLEFLIYFQGNSAPDKSGLPSDRFSAERTGGSVSTLTIQRTQQEDSAVYLCASSPGGGPYEQYFGPGTRLTVT.

V gene TRBV7-2 combines with J gene TRBJ2-1, with 8 bases lining up with TRBD2. The ends lost 3 bases at V and 9 bases at J; junction bases unmatched: 4. The germline V gene encodes CDR1 SGHTA and CDR2 FQGNSA. The CDR3 covers 13 residues. The DNA for the CDR3 is TGTGCCAGCAGCTTGCGCGGGGGGAGTGAGCAGTTCTTC. Encoded protein: CASSLRGGSEQFF.

The table lists this clonotype with a few counts. The chain joins TRBV30 to TRBJ2-3; D not resolved. CDR1 GTSNPN and CDR2 SVGIG come from the germline V gene (reference sequence). The germline V and J ends were trimmed by 2 bases and 2 bases, with 14 bases remaining between them. The CDR3 is made up of 15 amino acids. The CDR3 coding sequence is TGTGCCTGGAGTTACGGTGCAGGTATCACAGATACGCAGTATTTT. Its protein product is CAWSYGAGITDTQYF. The complete variable domain, with remaining parts taken from reference TRBV30 and TRBJ2-3, reads SQTIHQWPATLVQPVGSPLSLECTVEGTSNPNLYWYRQAAGRGLQLLFYSVGIGQISSEVPQNLSASRPQDRQFILSSKKLLLSDSGFYLCAWSYGAGITDTQYFGPGTRLTVL.

V usage is TRBV24-1 and J usage is TRBJ2-1, with D perhaps assigned TRBD1 or TRBD2 (6 bases each). CDR1 and CDR2 (germline): KGHDR, SFDVKD. This CDR3 is 14 amino acids long. V gave up 3 bases and J gave up 8 bases, with 13 bases separating them. DNA of the CDR3: TGTGCCACCAGTGATACTGGGGGGCAGGATGAGCAGTTCTTC. This gives the protein CATSDTGGQDEQFF.

The genes are TRBV12-3 or TRBV12-4 and TRBJ1-2; 7 nucleotides line up with TRBD1. This CDR3 has 14 amino acids. V was clipped by 5 bases and J by 4 bases; unmatched bases: 7. As DNA, the CDR3 is TGTGCCAGCAGTCCCTGGGACAGCCCCTATGGCTACACCTTC. Its translation: CASSPWDSPYGYTF.

The rearrangement joins TRBV4-3 to TRBJ1-2; D is unresolved. Germline CDR1 and CDR2: LGHNA and YSLEER. This CDR3 contains 14 residues. V was shortened by 0 bases and J by 8 bases, with 13 bases between the two germline ends. DNA of the CDR3: TGCGCCAGCAGCCAAGATGCGGTGATCGAGGGCTACACCTTC. Translation gives CASSQDAVIEGYTF.

This clonotype was counted at least ten times. The chain has TRBV4-1 and TRBJ2-3, with a tentative D call TRBD2 (5 bases). The germline V gene encodes CDR1 MGHRA and CDR2 YSYEKL. With 3 bases removed from V and 4 bases from J, the gap between germline ends came to 17 bases. The CDR3 covers 16 residues. For the CDR3, the DNA is TGCGCCAGCAGCCACCGGGGAGAGTTCTTCGCAGATACGCAGTATTTT. Translation: CASSHRGEFFADTQYF.

This clonotype has a handful of counts. In DNA, the CDR3 is TGCCCTCGAGACGGGGATAATTCACCCCTCCACTTT. Translation gives CPRDGDNSPLHF. The chain is built from TRBV5-1 and TRBJ1-6; D is uncertain. The CDR3 runs 12 residues. CDR1 is SGHRS, CDR2 YFSETQ, per germline.

This clonotype was seen many times. J is TRBJ1-1 and V is TRBV29-1, with D possibly TRBD1 on 5 matching bases. Trimming took off 8 bases at V and 4 bases at J, with 17 bases between the two ends. CDR1 and CDR2 (germline): SQVTM, ANQGSEA. The CDR3 is 13 residues long. The DNA of the CDR3 is TGCAGCTCCTCTTCCCAGGGAGGCACTGAAGCTTTCTTT. The encoded protein is CSSSSQGGTEAFF. Looking up the rest from reference TRBV29-1 and TRBJ1-1 gives the full variable domain: SAVISQKPSRDICQRGTSLTIQCQVDSQVTMMFWYRQQPGQSLTLIATANQGSEATYESGFVIDKFPISRPNLTFSTLTVSNMSPEDSSIYLCSSSSQGGTEAFFGQGTRLTVV.

This clonotype occurred many times. This chain joins TRBV15 and TRBJ1-2; 11 bases match TRBD1. V dropped 7 bases and J dropped 2; count of bases not matched to a gene: 3. Germline V CDR1 and CDR2: LNHNV, YYDKDF (reference sequence). The length of the CDR3 is 14 residues. CDR3 residues: CATTGTGGNYGYTF. Written as DNA, the CDR3 is TGTGCCACCACCGGGACAGGGGGGAACTATGGCTACACCTTC.

The sample holds many counts of this clonotype. This chain joins TRBV7-9 and TRBJ1-1, with a possible D match to TRBD1 (5 bases). V was trimmed by 7 bases and J by 9 bases, leaving 21 bases between them. The CDR3 consists of 14 residues. Germline CDR1 reads SEHNR; CDR2 reads FQNEAQ (reference sequence). The CDR3 nucleotides read TGTGCCAGCAAGAGAGGGGCCAGCTTAGATCAAGCTTTCTTT. It encodes CASKRGASLDQAFF.

CDR3 DNA sequence: TGTGCCAGCAGCCAAGGGGCTTCTACTTCCACAGATACGCAGTATTTT. Translation: CASSQGASTSTDTQYF. The rearrangement uses TRBV3-1 and TRBJ2-3; D not resolved. Trimming left V 1 base short and J 2 bases short, with 13 bases between. Germline-derived CDR1 and CDR2 are LGHDT and YNNKEL (reference sequence). This CDR3 is built from 16 residues.

This clonotype was seen more than once but under ten times. V gene TRBV3-1 combines with J gene TRBJ2-5; D unclear. V was shortened by 3 bases and J by 2 bases, with 22 bases between the two germline ends. The CDR3 consists of 18 residues. Per germline, CDR1 LGHDT and CDR2 YNNKEL (reference sequence). The CDR3 loop is CASSQGKLRLSMQETQYF. In DNA form, the CDR3 reads TGTGCCAGCAGCCAGGGGAAGTTGCGACTCTCGATGCAAGAGACCCAGTACTTC.

The rearrangement links TRBV9 to TRBJ2-7, with 8 bases matching TRBD1. The trim removed 4 bases at V and 6 bases at J, leaving 12 bases unmatched. CDR1 is SGDLS and CDR2 is YYNGEE in the germline V gene. The CDR3 contains 15 residues. The CDR3 is CASSPDRDIQFEQYF. Here the CDR3 DNA reads TGTGCCAGCAGCCCGGACAGGGATATCCAGTTCGAGCAGTACTTC.